This paragraph covers one T cell receptor beta chain sequence. Its antigen is not known. The data stem from a study of cytomegalovirus exposure and HLA in healthy donors. Points from the study as a whole: The authors listed 164 TCR beta chains as cytomegalovirus-associated.

PCR primers comprised 60 Vbeta and 13 Jbeta primers. Measured with immunoSEQ multiplex PCR; TCRdb has only the in-frame clones, and not every one. Found here are 150,000 to 200,000 clones, around 76% of them singletons; the top ten hold around 6.9%. The TCR comes from a man in his forties in good health and CMV-seropositive. Sequenced: PBMCs.

CDR3: CASSAPTGGGTEAFF. CDR3 coding DNA: TGTGCCAGCAGTGCCCCGACAGGGGGTGGCACTGAAGCTTTCTTT. The chain recombines TRBV6-1 with TRBJ1-1, with 9 bases fitting TRBD1. V dropped 4 bases and J dropped 4; count of bases not matched to a gene: 7. Germline V CDR1 and CDR2: MNHNS, SASEGT. The CDR3 length is 15 residues.